This TCR beta chain was sequenced for a study of T-cell memory formation after mild COVID-19. This clonotype was seen a handful of times. The germline V gene encodes CDR1 DFQATT and CDR2 SNEGSKA (reference sequence). With 3 bases removed from V and 2 bases from J, the gap between germline ends came to 9 bases. The length of the CDR3 is 13 residues. MiXCR, run by TCRdb on the 5' RACE reads, gives a single entry per CDR3 protein. The data hold 200,000 to 300,000 distinct CDR3 sequences, with approximately 16% observed a single time. The V and J genes are TRBV20-1 and TRBJ2-3, with D tentatively TRBD1 or TRBD2 (5 bases each). The material sequenced was PBMCs or a T cell subset sorted from them (not recorded which). This clonotype was sampled from a man younger than 30 who had mild COVID-19 (a few samples of this study predate the infection). Cell type and time point are not known. The CDR3 protein is CSASIGATDTQYF. The CDR3 region has the DNA TGCAGTGCTAGCATCGGGGCCACAGATACGCAGTATTTT.